This T cell receptor (beta chain) was observed in a study of CD8 T cells in ankylosing spondylitis. This CDR3 has 14 residues. Germline assignment: CDR1 SQVTM and CDR2 ANQGSEA. V lost 6 bases and J lost 1, with 15 bases in between. This clonotype was seen at least ten times. Its antigen is currently unknown. A quantitative 5'-RACE method, one with molecular barcodes, was used to make TCR beta libraries. TCRdb fed the 5' RACE reads into MiXCR, producing one record per CDR3 protein. The data show roughly 440,000 distinct CDR3 sequences, 17% seen once. Study results and caveats: Seemingly distinctive of ankylosing spondylitis blood was a TCR beta motif formed by eight highly homologous variants. Reported data indicate significant enrichment of disease-linked clones within matched ankylosing spondylitis synovial fluid.

The sample taken for sequencing was blood, either unsorted or a sorted T cell fraction (not recorded which). The rearrangement uses TRBV29-1 and TRBJ1-1; D not resolved. This clonotype was sampled from a male donor with ankylosing spondylitis. The CDR3 loop is CSVHDTGGNTEAFF. Written as DNA, the CDR3 is TGCAGCGTCCACGATACTGGCGGGAACACTGAAGCTTTCTTT. Variable domain in full (rest from reference TRBV29-1 and TRBJ1-1): SAVISQKPSRDICQRGTSLTIQCQVDSQVTMMFWYRQQPGQSLTLIATANQGSEATYESGFVIDKFPISRPNLTFSTLTVSNMSPEDSSIYLCSVHDTGGNTEAFFGQGTRLTVV.